This is a list of T cell receptor beta chains from one sample in a study of CD8+CD57+ T cells in acquired aplastic anemia. Via MiXCR, TCRdb re-called the reads, giving one row per CDR3 protein. The sample has 400,000 to 450,000 distinct CDR3 sequences; 65% to 80% are singletons. Sequencing used sorted CD4+, CD8+, or CD8+CD57+ T cells (not recorded which) from PBMCs. The receptors shown here come from a human donor in good health, serving as a control. The CDR3 runs from the conserved cysteine through the conserved F or W. D genes are given only for firm matches. Expanded clones are given a class, and other clones once, few, many or no size at all.

D: TRBD1; J: TRBJ1-2; size: .; V: TRBV7-2; DNA: TGTGCCAGCATCCTGGGGAACAGGGGGCGAGGCGGCTACACCTTC; CDR3: CASILGNRGRGGYTF
D: TRBD1; J: TRBJ2-7; size: once; V: TRBV12-3/TRBV12-4; DNA: TGTGCCAGCAGTAATTCCGACAGGGGTTACGAGCAGTACTTC; CDR3: CASSNSDRGYEQYF
D: .; J: TRBJ1-2; size: few; V: TRBV10-3; DNA: TGTGCCACTCGGATAGACAGCGGCGGGGAGGGGGATGGCTACACCTTC; CDR3: CATRIDSGGEGDGYTF
D: .; J: TRBJ2-7; size: .; V: TRBV10-1; DNA: TGCGCCAGCAGTGAGCCGAGCGATGAGCAGTACTTC; CDR3: CASSEPSDEQYF
D: TRBD1; J: TRBJ2-4; size: many; V: TRBV6-2/TRBV6-3; DNA: TGTGCCAGCAGGCGGACAGGGCCCAACATTCAGTACTTC; CDR3: CASRRTGPNIQYF
D: TRBD1; J: TRBJ2-2; size: .; V: TRBV12-3/TRBV12-4; DNA: TGTGCCAGCACTCCCGGGACAGGGGGGCTGTTTTTT; CDR3: CASTPGTGGLFF
D: .; J: TRBJ1-6; size: many; V: TRBV7-8; DNA: TGTGCCAGCAGCTTAGGATCAGGGTACAATTCACCCCTCCACTTT; CDR3: CASSLGSGYNSPLHF
D: .; J: TRBJ2-3; size: many; V: TRBV20-1; DNA: TGCAGTGCTAGAGAGAGTAGTTATACGCAGTATTTT; CDR3: CSARESSYTQYF
D: .; J: TRBJ2-1; size: .; V: TRBV5-4; DNA: TGTGCCAGCAGCTTAGGACAGCAGTTCTTC; CDR3: CASSLGQQFF
D: .; J: TRBJ2-6; size: once; V: TRBV25-1; DNA: TGTGCCAGCAGTGGAGAGCCTGGGGCCAACGTCCTGACTTTC; CDR3: CASSGEPGANVLTF
D: TRBD1; J: TRBJ1-1; size: .; V: TRBV9; DNA: TGTGCCAGCAGCGTCGGGACAGGGAGGGAGACCCAGTCTTTCTTT; CDR3: CASSVGTGRETQSFF
D: .; J: TRBJ2-7; size: .; V: TRBV19; DNA: TGTGCCAGTACTATAATCGCGTCCTGCGGCGGGTACGAGCAGTACTTC; CDR3: CASTIIASCGGYEQYF
D: TRBD2; J: TRBJ2-3; size: many; V: TRBV19; DNA: TGTGCCAGTAGTAGGCGGGGGGGCACAGATACGCAGTATTTT; CDR3: CASSRRGGTDTQYF